The present entry profiles one T cell receptor beta chain with its context. Antigen unknown. This CDR3 comprises 13 residues. V gave up 5 bases and J gave up 2 bases, with 10 bases separating them. Per the germline V gene, CDR1 is MDHEN and CDR2 is SYDVKM. Preparation of TCR beta libraries was done by quantitative 5'-RACE with molecular barcodes. TCRdb redid the calling of the 5' RACE reads with MiXCR, one entry per CDR3 protein. The repertoire holds 650,000 to 800,000 distinct CDR3 sequences, with 15% to 20% as singletons. The record originates from a study of CD8 T cells in ankylosing spondylitis. Study-wide results and limits: In ankylosing spondylitis patients, matched synovial fluid reportedly showed significant enrichment of disease-linked clones. Made up of under ten highly homologous variants, a TCR beta motif appeared characteristic of ankylosing spondylitis blood. Disease-linked clones bore a CD8+ phenotype, appearing relatively rarely in peripheral blood. A number of the motif variants had already been described in reactive arthritis synovial fluid and blood.

The chain is built from TRBV28 and TRBJ2-7; a possible D gene is TRBD2 (5 bases). Sequenced sample: blood, either unsorted or a sorted T cell fraction (not recorded which). The sequence was collected from a male donor with ankylosing spondylitis. In DNA, the CDR3 is TGTGCCAGCAGTCGGGAACAACCCTACGAGCAGTACTTC. Protein: CASSREQPYEQYF.